The clone carrying this T cell receptor beta chain showed up many times. The data belong to a study of breast tumors, draining lymph nodes, adjacent tissues. Axillary draining lymph nodes of breast cancer patients supplied the node samples. The CDR3 sequence is 16 residues long. The ends lost 9 bases at V and 4 bases at J; junction bases unmatched: 13. In germline, CDR1 is KGHDR, CDR2 SFDVKD. Using its own MiXCR run on the multiplex PCR reads, TCRdb lists one record per CDR3 protein. Of approximately 210,000 distinct CDR3 sequences listed, less than 40% are singletons. The V call is TRBV24-1, the J call TRBJ1-5, with 8 bases fitting TRBD1. This clonotype was sampled from a female donor with breast cancer. Some clones in this sample may be carry-over from other donors' samples. Sequenced sample: axillary lymph node tissue. CDR3 protein: CATSGTGDWRNQPQHF. For the CDR3, the DNA is TGTGCCACCTCCGGGACAGGAGATTGGAGGAATCAGCCCCAGCATTTT.